The present T cell receptor (beta chain) was sequenced within a study of shared clonotypes between healthy human individuals. This clone was recorded only once. TCRdb keeps only in-frame clones here, not all; method: immunoSEQ multiplex PCR. The data contain roughly 500,000 clones, around 80% of them singletons. This TCR derives from a woman between 40 and 55 years old in good health. Some clones in this sample may be carry-over from other donors' samples. The specimen was PBMCs.

CDR3 DNA sequence: TGTGCCAGCAGCTTAGAAAGGGGGCTCAAAGCTTTCTTT. Translated, it gives CASSLERGLKAFF. The chain joins TRBV7-2 to TRBJ1-1; 7 nucleotides line up with TRBD1. CDR1 SGHTA and CDR2 FQGNSA come from the germline V gene. Germline trimming cut 1 base from V and 9 bases from J; bases unmatched to any gene: 5. This CDR3 spans 13 amino acids.